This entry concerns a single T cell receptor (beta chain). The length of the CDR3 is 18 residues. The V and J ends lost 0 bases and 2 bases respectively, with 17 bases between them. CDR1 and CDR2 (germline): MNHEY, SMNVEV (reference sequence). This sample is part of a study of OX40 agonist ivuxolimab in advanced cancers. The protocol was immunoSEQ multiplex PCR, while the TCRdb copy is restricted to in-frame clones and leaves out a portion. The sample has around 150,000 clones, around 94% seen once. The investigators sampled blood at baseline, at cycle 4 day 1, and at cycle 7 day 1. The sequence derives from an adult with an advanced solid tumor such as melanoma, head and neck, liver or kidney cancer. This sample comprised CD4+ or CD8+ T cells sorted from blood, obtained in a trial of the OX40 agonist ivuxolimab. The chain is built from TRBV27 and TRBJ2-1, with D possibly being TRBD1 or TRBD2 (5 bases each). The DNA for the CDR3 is TGTGCCAGCAGTTTATCCGGCTTTTGGGGACCGACCTACAATGAGCAGTTCTTC. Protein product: CASSLSGFWGPTYNEQFF.